This T cell receptor beta chain was recovered during a study of response to subunit inactivated influenza vaccine. TCRdb reprocessed the RT-PCR reads via MiXCR and lists one record per CDR3 protein. The sample includes about 480,000 distinct CDR3 sequences, around 13% seen only once; the top ten take roughly 14%. J was trimmed by 0 bases and V by 3 bases; bases with no gene match: 4. The CDR3 length is 17 residues. CDR1 is SGHVS, CDR2 FNYEAQ, per germline. Study-level findings and limits: Each seasonal flu vaccination may recruit only limited new T cells, authors suggested.

Comment on this clonotype: The antigen is not known.

This sequence joins TRBV7-6 and TRBJ2-6; the match to TRBD2 covers 8 bases. The sample was PBMCs from blood, taken roughly 48 days after vaccination. The clonotype originates from a man aged 45-65 years who received an inactivated influenza vaccine. The CDR3 DNA sequence: TGTGCCAGCAGCTTGAGGAGCGGGGGCTCTGGGGCCAACGTCCTGACTTTC. Protein sequence: CASSLRSGGSGANVLTF.